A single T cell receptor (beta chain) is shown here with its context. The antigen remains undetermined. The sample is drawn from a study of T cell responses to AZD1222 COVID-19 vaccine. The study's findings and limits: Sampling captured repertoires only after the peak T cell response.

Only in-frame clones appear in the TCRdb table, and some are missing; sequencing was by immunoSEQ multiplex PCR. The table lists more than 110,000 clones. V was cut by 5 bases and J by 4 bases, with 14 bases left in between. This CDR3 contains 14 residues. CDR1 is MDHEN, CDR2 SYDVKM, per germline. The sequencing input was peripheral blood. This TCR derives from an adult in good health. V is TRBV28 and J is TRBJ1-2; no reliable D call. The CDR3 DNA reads TGTGCCAGCAGTGGCCCGACAATTGGCTATGGCTACACCTTC. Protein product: CASSGPTIGYGYTF.